Below, 23 T cell receptor beta chains from the same sample are listed, as sequenced in a study of PD-1 blockade in classical Hodgkin lymphoma. Autologous stem cell transplantation was followed by relapse in every patient, and brentuximab vedotin exposure varied. This table comes from immunoSEQ multiplex PCR, and its TCRdb copy is limited to in-frame clones, with some not included. The sample includes more than 50,000 clones, about nine tenths of them seen just once. Sequenced material: peripheral blood mononuclear cells (PBMCs), taken at baseline. These receptors were collected from a human donor with classical Hodgkin lymphoma.

This chain joins TRBV27 and TRBJ1-2; TRBD1 agrees at 11 bases. This CDR3 contains 14 residues. V trimming: 4 bases; J trimming: 8 bases; junction bases outside the gene matches: 6. The germline CDR1 and CDR2 sequences are MNHEY and SMNVEV (reference sequence). CDR3 in amino acids: CASSWDRGSRGYTF. CDR3 in DNA: TGTGCCAGCAGTTGGGACAGGGGGAGTCGGGGCTACACCTTC.

V is TRBV7-9 and J is TRBJ2-3, with 11 bases identical to TRBD2. Germline-derived CDR1 and CDR2 are SEHNR and FQNEAQ (reference sequence). The length of the CDR3 is 16 residues. V dropped 6 bases and J dropped 1; count of bases not matched to a gene: 6. CDR3 DNA: TGTGCCAGCAGACAAACTAGCGGGAGACGCACAGATACGCAGTATTTT. Protein product: CASRQTSGRRTDTQYF.

The chain carries TRBV5-1 and TRBJ2-3; tentatively, D is TRBD2 (7 bases). The CDR3 is made up of 17 amino acids. Per the germline V gene, CDR1 is SGHRS and CDR2 is YFSETQ. V lost 2 bases and J lost 0, with 16 bases in between. The CDR3 DNA reads TGCGCCAGCAGCTTACGGGGGGCAGGCCATAGCACAGATACGCAGTATTTT. Translating gives CASSLRGAGHSTDTQYF.

V gene TRBV7-9 combines with J gene TRBJ2-2; the D is unclear. The CDR3 extends over 12 amino acids. V gave up 5 bases and J gave up 6 bases, with 7 bases separating them. Looked up from germline, CDR1 is SEHNR and CDR2 is FQNEAQ (reference sequence). Written as DNA, the CDR3 is TGTGCCAGCAGCCCGAGACCCGGGGAGCTGTTTTTT. It codes for CASSPRPGELFF.

V gene TRBV19 combines with J gene TRBJ2-1, with D unclear. Germline V CDR1 and CDR2: LNHDA, SQIVND (reference sequence). The CDR3 contains 17 residues. Trimming removed 2 bases at V and 0 bases at J, with 14 bases between. The CDR3 loop reads CASSITIVSSSYNEQFF. For the CDR3, the DNA is TGTGCCAGTAGTATAACGATAGTTTCGAGCTCCTACAATGAGCAGTTCTTC. Using reference TRBV19 and TRBJ2-1 for the parts outside the CDR3, the full variable domain is DGGITQSPKYLFRKEGQNVTLSCEQNLNHDAMYWYRQDPGQGLRLIYYSQIVNDFQKGDIAEGYSVSREKKESFPLTVTSAQKNPTAFYLCASSITIVSSSYNEQFFGPGTRLTVL.

The chain has TRBV21-1 and TRBJ2-7; TRBD1, the table's D call, was not compared with the DNA. TRBV21-1 is described as a pseudogene. This CDR3 region has 15 residues. The CDR3 sequence is CARLFDRANPYEQYF. DNA of the CDR3: TGTGCCAGACTATTTGACAGGGCGAATCCGTACGAGCAGTACTTC.

The chain combines TRBV4-1 with TRBJ2-2, with D perhaps TRBD1 or TRBD2 (5 bases each). V was clipped by 0 bases and J by 1 base, with 9 bases between them. The CDR3 has 16 residues. Germline V gives CDR1 MGHRA, CDR2 YSYEKL. CDR3 sequence (DNA): TGCGCCAGCAGCCAAGAGAGGGGATGGAACACCGGGGAGCTGTTTTTT. It yields the protein CASSQERGWNTGELFF.

This clone was counted a single time. The chain is built from TRBV7-9 and TRBJ1-4, with D tentatively TRBD1 (6 bases). There are 15 residues in the CDR3. V shed 0 bases and J shed 5 bases, with 10 bases lying between them. CDR1 is SEHNR and CDR2 is FQNEAQ in the germline V gene (reference sequence). CDR3 protein: CASSLAPGTNEKLFF. DNA for the CDR3: TGTGCCAGCAGCTTAGCGCCGGGGACAAATGAAAAACTGTTTTTT.

The rearrangement joins TRBV7-2 to TRBJ1-5; TRBD1 agrees at 11 bases. The germline gives CDR1 SGHTA, CDR2 FQGNSA. This CDR3 spans 16 amino acids. Germline trimming cut 5 bases from V and 4 bases from J; bases unmatched to any gene: 7. CDR3 protein: CASSLRDRGINQPQHF. The CDR3 nucleotides read TGTGCCAGCAGCCTGAGGGACAGGGGGATTAATCAGCCCCAGCATTTT.

The chain uses TRBV18 and TRBJ2-5, with unresolved D. The CDR3 sequence is 12 residues long. Germline values: CDR1 KGHSH, CDR2 LQKENI. V was cut by 6 bases and J by 3 bases, with 8 bases left in between. Here the CDR3 DNA reads TGTGCCAGCTCCATCAACGAAGAGACCCAGTACTTC. Translated: CASSINEETQYF.

This chain connects TRBV19 to TRBJ2-7; D tentatively reads TRBD1 or TRBD2 (5 bases each). This CDR3 has 14 residues. Germline assignment: CDR1 LNHDA and CDR2 SQIVND (reference sequence). Trimming left V 4 bases short and J 5 bases short, with 15 bases between. CDR3 amino acids: CASSTWALGDEQYF. The CDR3 DNA reads TGTGCCAGTAGTACATGGGCCCTGGGGGACGAGCAGTACTTC. The full variable domain, its missing parts supplied by reference TRBV19 and TRBJ2-7, is DGGITQSPKYLFRKEGQNVTLSCEQNLNHDAMYWYRQDPGQGLRLIYYSQIVNDFQKGDIAEGYSVSREKKESFPLTVTSAQKNPTAFYLCASSTWALGDEQYFGPGTRLTVT.

The chain employs TRBV28 and TRBJ2-2; TRBD2 agrees at 8 bases. This CDR3 spans 18 amino acids. Per germline, CDR1 MDHEN and CDR2 SYDVKM. With V trimmed by 8 bases and J by 2 bases, 16 bases remained unmatched. The CDR3 here is CASRLIPGGVQNTGELFF. The CDR3, as DNA: TGTGCCAGCCGCCTAATCCCGGGAGGGGTCCAAAACACCGGGGAGCTGTTTTTT.

The chain uses TRBV5-1 and TRBJ2-5; TRBD2 matches 8 bases. In germline, CDR1 is SGHRS, CDR2 YFSETQ. CDR3 length: 17 residues. Trimming at V came to 1 base and at J to 5 bases, leaving 13 bases not matched to a gene. CDR3 DNA sequence: TGCGCCAGCAGCTTGAGGGTCTTGACTAGCGCAGCCGAGACCCAGTACTTC. As protein: CASSLRVLTSAAETQYF. Drawing the rest from reference TRBV5-1 and TRBJ2-5, the complete variable domain is KAGVTQTPRYLIKTRGQQVTLSCSPISGHRSVSWYQQTPGQGLQFLFEYFSETQRNKGNFPGRFSGRQFSNSRSEMNVSTLELGDSALYLCASSLRVLTSAAETQYFGPGTRLLVL.

The V gene is TRBV28, the J gene TRBJ1-5; 8 bases match TRBD1. The CDR3 consists of 15 residues. The germline V gene has CDR1 MDHEN and CDR2 SYDVKM. The J segment lost 2 bases and the V segment lost 5 bases, leaving 5 bases of the junction unmatched. CDR3 DNA sequence: TGTGCCAGCAGTCAGACAGGGGACGGCAATCAGCCCCAGCATTTT. It is translated as CASSQTGDGNQPQHF.

The genes are TRBV27 and TRBJ2-2, with D maybe TRBD2 (5 bases). The CDR3 has 14 residues. Trimming took 2 bases from V and 6 from J, leaving 10 bases between them. Germline V gives CDR1 MNHEY, CDR2 SMNVEV (reference sequence). The CDR3 here is CASSLNGLSGELFF. The CDR3 nucleotides are TGTGCCAGCAGTTTAAACGGACTCTCCGGGGAGCTGTTTTTT.

The rearrangement joins TRBV6-5 to TRBJ2-2; D is undetermined. V shed 1 base and J shed 7 bases, with 7 bases lying between them. The CDR3 is 13 amino acids. Germline assignment: CDR1 MNHEY and CDR2 SVGAGI. CDR3 coding DNA: TGTGCCAGCAGTTACTTGGGATTCGGGGAGCTGTTTTTT. This encodes CASSYLGFGELFF.

This clone was recorded only once. At one end, the junction sequence differs from germline, possibly due to a read error. CDR3 protein: CASSLVVWGRGHF. In DNA, the CDR3 is TGTGCCAGCAGCTTGGTAGTTTGGGGCCGCGGACACTTC. The rearrangement uses TRBV5-6 and TRBJ2-4, with D perhaps TRBD1 (5 bases). Per germline, CDR1 SGHDT and CDR2 YYEEEE. The CDR3 has 13 amino acids.

The genes are TRBV5-1 and TRBJ1-4; D call uncertain. V lost 0 bases to trimming and J lost 5 bases, with 11 bases between them. The CDR3 totals 15 residues. CDR1 and CDR2 from the germline V gene are SGHRS and YFSETQ. The CDR3 DNA reads TGCGCCAGCAGCTTGGGGGCAGCCCCCAATGAAAAACTGTTTTTT. Its translation: CASSLGAAPNEKLFF.

J is TRBJ2-1 and V is TRBV27, with D possibly matching TRBD1 (6 bases). Trimming removed 5 bases at V and 6 bases at J, with 29 bases between. Germline V gene data show CDR1 as MNHEY and CDR2 as SMNVEV (reference sequence). CDR3 length: 19 amino acids. The CDR3 nucleotides are TGTGCCAGCAGTCCCCTCCCGGGGTACAGGGAAGGGTTTAGCAATGAGCAGTTCTTC. Translating it yields CASSPLPGYREGFSNEQFF.

This chain uses TRBV16 with TRBJ2-7; TRBD1 is a possible D gene (5 bases). The CDR3 has 15 amino acids. From germline, CDR1 is KGHSY and CDR2 FQNENV. V lost 3 bases and J 3 bases, leaving 15 bases between the germline ends. The CDR3 sequence is CASSQFQGRGYEQYF. The CDR3 bases are TGTGCCAGCAGCCAGTTTCAGGGAAGAGGCTACGAGCAGTACTTC.

This clone has more than one count but fewer than ten. The CDR3 loop reads CAGGPSTDTQYF. The CDR3 nucleotides are TGTGCAGGGGGACCTAGCACAGATACGCAGTATTTT. The J gene is TRBJ2-3, the V gene TRBV7-9, with a tentative D call TRBD1 (6 bases). Germline V gene data show CDR1 as SEHNR and CDR2 as FQNEAQ (reference sequence). This CDR3 is built from 12 residues.

This clone has just one count. The rearrangement joins TRBV28 to TRBJ1-3; 7 nucleotides align to TRBD1. V shed 6 bases, J shed 0 bases, and the junction held 5 bases outside the gene matches. This CDR3 has 15 residues. The germline CDR1 and CDR2 sequences are MDHEN and SYDVKM. The CDR3, as DNA: TGTGCCAGCAGCAAGACAGGGTACTCTGGAAACACCATATATTTT. This encodes CASSKTGYSGNTIYF.

The chain employs TRBV5-1 and TRBJ2-3; D is undetermined. V gave up 0 bases and J gave up 5 bases, with 13 bases separating them. CDR3 length: 15 amino acids. The germline V gene has CDR1 SGHRS and CDR2 YFSETQ. The CDR3 is CASSLGHTALDTQYF. The CDR3, as DNA: TGCGCCAGCAGCTTGGGCCACACGGCATTAGATACGCAGTATTTT.